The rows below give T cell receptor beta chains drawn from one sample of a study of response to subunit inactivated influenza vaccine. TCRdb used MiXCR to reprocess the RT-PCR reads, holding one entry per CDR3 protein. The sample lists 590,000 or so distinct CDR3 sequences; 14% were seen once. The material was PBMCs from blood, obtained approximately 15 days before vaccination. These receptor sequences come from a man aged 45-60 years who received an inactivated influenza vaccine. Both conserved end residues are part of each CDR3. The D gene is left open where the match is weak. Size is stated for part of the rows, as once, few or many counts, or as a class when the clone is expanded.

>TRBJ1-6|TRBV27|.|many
TGTGCCAGCAGGACACCCTCCTATAATTCACCCCTCCACTTT
CASRTPSYNSPLHF
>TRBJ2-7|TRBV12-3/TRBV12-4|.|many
TGTGCCAGCAGTTTAGAGTCCTGGGAGCAGTACTTC
CASSLESWEQYF
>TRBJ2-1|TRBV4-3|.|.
TGCGCCAGCAGCCAAGATTTGCCGTTCCGGGACTACAATGAGCAGTTCTTC
CASSQDLPFRDYNEQFF
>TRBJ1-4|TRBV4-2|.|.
TGTGCCAGCAGCCAAGATTCTTGGGCAGGATCCGAAAAACTGTTTTTT
CASSQDSWAGSEKLFF
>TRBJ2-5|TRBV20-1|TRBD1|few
TGCAGTGCCCCGAGGACAGGCCGTTACCAAGAGACCCAGTACTTC
CSAPRTGRYQETQYF
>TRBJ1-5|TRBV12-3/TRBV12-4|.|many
TGTGCCAGCAGTTTTCAGGCAGGGAACAATCAGCCCCAGCATTTT
CASSFQAGNNQPQHF
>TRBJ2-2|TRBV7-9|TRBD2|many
TGTGCCAGCAGCTTATTCGAGACTAGCCCGACCGGGGAGCTGTTTTTT
CASSLFETSPTGELFF
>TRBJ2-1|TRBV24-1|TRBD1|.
TGTGCCACCAGTAAGGGACAGGGTGGATACAATGAGCAGTTCTTC
CATSKGQGGYNEQFF
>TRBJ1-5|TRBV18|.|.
TGTGCCAGCTCACCGGACAGAAGTCTTCAGCCCCAGCATTTT
CASSPDRSLQPQHF
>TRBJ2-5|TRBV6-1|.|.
TGTGCCACCAAGAAGACCAGGGGCCAAGAGACCCAGTACTTC
CATKKTRGQETQYF
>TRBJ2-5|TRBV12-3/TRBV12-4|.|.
TGTGCCAGCAGTTTAGCGTGGCCTAAAGAGACCCAGTACTTC
CASSLAWPKETQYF
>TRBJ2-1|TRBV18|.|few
TGTGCCAGCTCCGGGGACCGGAACTACAATGAGCAGTTCTTC
CASSGDRNYNEQFF
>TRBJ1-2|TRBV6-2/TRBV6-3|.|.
TGTGCCAGCAGTTACGCCGGCCGGGGTTTCGGCTACACCTTC
CASSYAGRGFGYTF
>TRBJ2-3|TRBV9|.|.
TGTGCCAGCAGCGTAACTGGGTACTCTAGCACAGATACGCAGTATTTT
CASSVTGYSSTDTQYF
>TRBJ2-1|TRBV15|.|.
TGTGCCACCAGCAGAGCGAACGGGGGGCCTCACAATGAGCAGTTCTTC
CATSRANGGPHNEQFF
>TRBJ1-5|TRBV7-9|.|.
TGTGCCAGCAGCTTAGCAGGGATGGTCAATCAGCCCCAGCATTTT
CASSLAGMVNQPQHF
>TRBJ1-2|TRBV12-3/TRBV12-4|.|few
TGTGCCAGCACCCGATCCTTTGCAGGAAACTATGGCTACACCTTC
CASTRSFAGNYGYTF
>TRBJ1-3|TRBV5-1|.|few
TGCGCCAGCAGCTTGGGACAGGCCCGCTCTGGAAACACCATATATTTT
CASSLGQARSGNTIYF
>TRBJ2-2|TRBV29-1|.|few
TGCAGCGTTGAACAGGGGGGAGTCGGGGAGCTGTTTTTT
CSVEQGGVGELFF
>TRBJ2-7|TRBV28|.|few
TGTGCCAGCAGGAAAACAGGGATCTCCTACGAGCAGTACTTC
CASRKTGISYEQYF
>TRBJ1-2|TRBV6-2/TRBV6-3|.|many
TGTGCCAGCAGTTACTCCCAGGGCTACACCTTC
CASSYSQGYTF
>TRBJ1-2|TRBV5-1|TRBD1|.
TGCGCCAGCAGCTCTGGGGGACAGGGCTATAACTATGGCTACACCTTC
CASSSGGQGYNYGYTF
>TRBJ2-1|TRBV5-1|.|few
TGCGCCAGCAGCTTGGCCCAGGGTTACAATGAGCAGTTCTTC
CASSLAQGYNEQFF